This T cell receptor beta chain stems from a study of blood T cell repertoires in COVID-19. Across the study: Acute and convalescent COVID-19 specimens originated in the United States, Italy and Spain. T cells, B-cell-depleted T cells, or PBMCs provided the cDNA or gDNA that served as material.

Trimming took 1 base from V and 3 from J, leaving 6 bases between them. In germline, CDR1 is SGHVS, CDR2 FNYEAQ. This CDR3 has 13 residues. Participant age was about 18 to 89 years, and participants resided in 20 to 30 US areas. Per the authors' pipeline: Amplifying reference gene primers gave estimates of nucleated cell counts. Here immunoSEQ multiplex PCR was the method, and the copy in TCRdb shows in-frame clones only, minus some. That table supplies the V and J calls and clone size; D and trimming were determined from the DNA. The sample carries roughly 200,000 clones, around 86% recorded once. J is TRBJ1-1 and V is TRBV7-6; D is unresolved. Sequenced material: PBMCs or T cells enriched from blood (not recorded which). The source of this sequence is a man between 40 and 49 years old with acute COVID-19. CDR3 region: CASSLVRDTEAFF. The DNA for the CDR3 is TGTGCCAGCAGCTTAGTACGGGACACTGAAGCTTTCTTT.